This entry lists 7 T cell receptor beta chains sequenced from one sample in a study of CD8+ T cells in alopecia areata. The sample's treatment: oral pan-JAK inhibitor, 5-10 mg twice daily. As the sequencing template, cDNA was produced by extracting RNA and reverse transcribing it. Produced via immunoSEQ multiplex PCR; TCRdb's table is partial and in-frame only. The sample consists of some 99,000 clones, approximately 66% of them appearing once. The material sequenced was CD8+ T cells sorted from blood, taken at week 4, from a patient treated with tofacitinib. The source is a human donor with alopecia areata.

The V and J genes are TRBV5-4 and TRBJ2-2, with TRBD1 as a possible D gene (6 bases). Germline V gives CDR1 SGHNT, CDR2 YYREEE (reference sequence). V was cut by 2 bases and J by 6 bases, with 8 bases left in between. This CDR3 is 13 amino acids long. This CDR3 is CASSFRGAGELFF. CDR3 coding DNA: TGTGCCAGCAGCTTCAGGGGCGCCGGGGAGCTGTTTTTT.

In regard to this clone: Other DNA sequences in the same sample also yield this CDR3. This chain links TRBV19 with TRBJ1-1, with D unclear. CDR1 is LNHDA, CDR2 SQIVND, per germline (reference sequence). Trimming took off 1 base at V and 1 base at J, with 1 base between the two ends. CDR3 length: 12 residues. CDR3 sequence: CASSIGNTEAFF. Here the CDR3 DNA reads TGTGCCAGTAGTATAGGGAACACTGAAGCTTTCTTT.

This clone was observed a handful of times. The chain links TRBV27 to TRBJ1-1; TRBD1 might be the D (5 bases). CDR3 size: 15 residues. Germline V gene data show CDR1 as MNHEY and CDR2 as SMNVEV (reference sequence). Trimming left V 3 bases short and J 4 bases short, with 15 bases between. This CDR3 is CASSFGGTSGTEAFF. CDR3 DNA sequence: TGTGCCAGCAGTTTTGGAGGGACTTCGGGCACTGAAGCTTTCTTT.

This clone occurred many times. The chain joins TRBV9 to TRBJ2-1; D is ambiguous. Germline lookup yields CDR1 SGDLS and CDR2 YYNGEE. Trimming shortened V by 1 base and J by 4 bases, and 12 bases separated the two germline ends. The CDR3 consists of 15 residues. This chain's CDR3 is CASSVMDGPYNEQFF. Here the CDR3 DNA reads TGTGCCAGCAGCGTAATGGACGGGCCTTACAATGAGCAGTTCTTC.

This clone was detected once. The chain couples TRBV29-1 to TRBJ2-7; 11 nucleotides agree with TRBD2. This CDR3 comprises 15 residues. With V trimmed by 7 bases and J by 6 bases, 14 bases remained unmatched. CDR1 SQVTM and CDR2 ANQGSEA come from the germline V gene. The CDR3 region is CSGTTTSGSGGEQYF. CDR3 coding DNA: TGCAGCGGCACGACTACTAGCGGGAGTGGAGGCGAGCAGTACTTC.

The gene calls are TRBV5-4 and TRBJ2-2; the match to TRBD2 covers 9 bases. The CDR3 has 16 residues. The germline V gene has CDR1 SGHNT and CDR2 YYREEE (reference sequence). Germline trimming cut 3 bases from V and 4 bases from J; bases unmatched to any gene: 7. The CDR3 nucleotides read TGTGCCAGCAGCTACGGAGCGGGGGGCAGCACCGGGGAGCTGTTTTTT. Translated: CASSYGAGGSTGELFF.

The chain combines TRBV27 with TRBJ1-2; D remains ambiguous. CDR3 length: 14 amino acids. Germline lookup yields CDR1 MNHEY and CDR2 SMNVEV (reference sequence). V was cut by 6 bases and J by 3 bases, with 14 bases left in between. CDR3 in DNA: TGTGCCAGCAGCTGGACGGAGACTCACTATGGCTACACCTTC. Translated: CASSWTETHYGYTF.